Listed below are T cell receptor beta chains from one sample, sequenced in a study of T cells expressing NK-cell markers. For each CDR3 protein, TCRdb gives one entry from its re-call of the 5' RACE reads, without DNA. The data include under 600,000 distinct CDR3 sequences; the top ten clones carry approximately 1.5%. Sequencing input: blood T cells: a sorted CD56 or NKG2C T cell subset, CD4+ or CD8+ T cells, or bulk PBMC T cells (not recorded which). The receptors shown here come from a woman in her 50s in good health. Both conserved end residues are part of each CDR3.

V: TRBV7-9; J: TRBJ2-7; CDR3: CASSPRGGLYGEQYF
V: TRBV3-1; J: TRBJ2-2; CDR3: CASSQGHRSGELFF
V: TRBV7-6; J: TRBJ2-1; CDR3: CASSLLEDYNEQFF
V: TRBV24-1; J: TRBJ2-1; CDR3: CATSDWGGTGVYNEQFF
V: TRBV6-2/TRBV6-3; J: TRBJ2-7; CDR3: CASSTGLYEQYF
V: TRBV7-8; J: TRBJ2-2; CDR3: CASSPRIWNTGELFF
V: TRBV6-6; J: TRBJ2-1; CDR3: CASNQQGRNEQFF
V: TRBV10-3; J: TRBJ2-1; CDR3: CAISATEYNEQFF
V: TRBV4-1; J: TRBJ2-3; CDR3: CASSQVVGAVTDTQYF
V: TRBV11-3; J: TRBJ2-1; CDR3: CASSLVPLSGSGNEQFF
V: TRBV4-1; J: TRBJ1-2; CDR3: CASSQTHRQGASYGYTF
V: TRBV10-3; J: TRBJ1-2; CDR3: CAISGWGLPGYTF
V: TRBV6-2/TRBV6-3; J: TRBJ2-1; CDR3: CASSEWRASYNEQFF
V: TRBV15; J: TRBJ1-5; CDR3: CATSRGTQGQGRNQPQHF
V: TRBV4-2; J: TRBJ2-1; CDR3: CASSQGTGLGFF
V: TRBV12-3/TRBV12-4; J: TRBJ2-7; CDR3: CASSFGGNYEQYF
V: TRBV6-5; J: TRBJ1-1; CDR3: CASSRITGGPGKAFF
V: TRBV10-3; J: TRBJ2-3; CDR3: CAIRQGVTDTQYF
V: TRBV11-2; J: TRBJ2-1; CDR3: CASSLVGQGVGQFF
V: TRBV20-1; J: TRBJ1-6; CDR3: CSARDPGPKQTLHF
V: TRBV2; J: TRBJ2-7; CDR3: CASSPEGSGLFRNEQYF
V: TRBV5-1; J: TRBJ2-1; CDR3: CASSLAGLSSYNEQFF
V: TRBV4-2; J: TRBJ2-3; CDR3: CASSQKGMGTDTQYF
V: TRBV18; J: TRBJ2-1; CDR3: CASSPRRDRGNNEQFF
V: TRBV5-1; J: TRBJ2-5; CDR3: CARTEALETQYF
V: TRBV11-2; J: TRBJ2-1; CDR3: CASSLGPLLREQFF
V: TRBV13; J: TRBJ2-1; CDR3: CASSSYGKAWENEQFF
V: TRBV10-3; J: TRBJ2-7; CDR3: CAISELGEDEQYF
V: TRBV6-2/TRBV6-3; J: TRBJ2-7; CDR3: CATQPWDGLSYEQYF
V: TRBV5-1; J: TRBJ2-1; CDR3: CASSFGSSGIQFF
V: TRBV7-9; J: TRBJ2-1; CDR3: CASSQNANEQFF
V: TRBV5-1; J: TRBJ1-1; CDR3: CASQGGKNTEAFF
V: TRBV29-1; J: TRBJ1-2; CDR3: CSVGTGDYGYTF
V: TRBV2; J: TRBJ2-5; CDR3: CASTATGGRPQETQYF
V: TRBV6-6; J: TRBJ2-7; CDR3: CASSAPGPSSYEQYF
V: TRBV4-1; J: TRBJ2-1; CDR3: CASSHVTSGTSGSNEQFF
V: TRBV12-3/TRBV12-4; J: TRBJ1-6; CDR3: CASSALRERESPLHF
V: TRBV4-1; J: TRBJ1-5; CDR3: CASSQEPGAGHGGRPQHF
V: TRBV6-2/TRBV6-3; J: TRBJ2-1; CDR3: CASRSLSLPYNEQFF
V: TRBV7-9; J: TRBJ1-2; CDR3: CASSSGGVPTGYTF
V: TRBV9; J: TRBJ1-1; CDR3: CASSARTVGNTEAFF